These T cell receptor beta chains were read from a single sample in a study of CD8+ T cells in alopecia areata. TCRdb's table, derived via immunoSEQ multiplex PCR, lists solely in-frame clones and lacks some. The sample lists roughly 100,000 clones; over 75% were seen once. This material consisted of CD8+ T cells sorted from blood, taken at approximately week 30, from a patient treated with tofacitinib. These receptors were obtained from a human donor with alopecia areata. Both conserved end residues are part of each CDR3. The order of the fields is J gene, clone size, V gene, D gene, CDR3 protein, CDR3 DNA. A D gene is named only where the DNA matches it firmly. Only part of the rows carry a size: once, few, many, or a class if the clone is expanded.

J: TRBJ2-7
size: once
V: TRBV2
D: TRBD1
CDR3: CASSAGTGTYEQYF
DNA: TGTGCCAGCAGTGCCGGGACAGGGACCTACGAGCAGTACTTC

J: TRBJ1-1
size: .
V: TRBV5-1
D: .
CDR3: CASSLAGYTEAFF
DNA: TGCGCCAGCAGCTTGGCGGGATACACTGAAGCTTTCTTT

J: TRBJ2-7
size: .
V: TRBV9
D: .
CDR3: CASSVGLKGEQYF
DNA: TGTGCCAGCAGCGTAGGTCTCAAGGGGGAGCAGTACTTC

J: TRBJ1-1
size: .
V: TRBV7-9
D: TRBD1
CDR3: CASRGRNSGGTEAFF
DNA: TGTGCCAGCAGAGGTAGAAATTCAGGGGGCACTGAAGCTTTCTTT

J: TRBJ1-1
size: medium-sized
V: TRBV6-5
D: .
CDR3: CASTIGIGTEAFF
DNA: TGTGCCAGCACAATAGGGATAGGCACTGAAGCTTTCTTT

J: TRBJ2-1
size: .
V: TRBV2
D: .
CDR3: CASTAQGRPLDNEQFF
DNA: TGTGCCAGCACCGCGCAGGGGAGACCCCTCGACAATGAGCAGTTCTTC

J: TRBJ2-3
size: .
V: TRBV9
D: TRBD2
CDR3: CASSPRTSGRGHTQYF
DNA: TGTGCCAGCAGCCCACGGACTAGCGGGAGAGGTCATACGCAGTATTTT

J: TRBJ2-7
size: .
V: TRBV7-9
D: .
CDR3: CASSLRGASYEQYF
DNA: TGTGCCAGCAGCTTACGGGGAGCCTCCTACGAGCAGTACTTC

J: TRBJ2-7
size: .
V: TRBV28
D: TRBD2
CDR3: CASSTISGTSGDPTYEQYF
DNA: TGTGCCAGCAGCACGATCTCCGGGACTAGCGGGGACCCTACCTACGAGCAGTACTTC

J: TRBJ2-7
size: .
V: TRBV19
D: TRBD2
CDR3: CASSMTSGTHEQYF
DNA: TGTGCCAGTAGTATGACTAGCGGGACCCACGAGCAGTACTTC

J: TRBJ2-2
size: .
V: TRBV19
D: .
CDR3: CASKRLDTGELFF
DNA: TGTGCCAGTAAAAGGCTGGACACCGGGGAGCTGTTTTTT

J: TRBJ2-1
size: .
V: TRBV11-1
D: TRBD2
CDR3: CASSGSGRGVSSYNEQFF
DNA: TGTGCCAGCAGCGGTAGCGGGAGGGGTGTAAGCTCCTACAATGAGCAGTTCTTC

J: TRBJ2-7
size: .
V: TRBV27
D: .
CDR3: CASSLTSSYEQYF
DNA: TGTGCCAGCAGTCTAACCAGCTCCTACGAGCAGTACTTC

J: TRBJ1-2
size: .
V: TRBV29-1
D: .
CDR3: CSGGQELYGYTF
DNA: TGCAGCGGGGGGCAGGAGCTCTATGGCTACACCTTC

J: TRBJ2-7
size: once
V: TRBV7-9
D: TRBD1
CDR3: CASSSALDRAATAYEQYF
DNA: TGTGCCAGCAGCTCGGCCCTGGACAGGGCCGCTACGGCCTACGAGCAGTACTTC

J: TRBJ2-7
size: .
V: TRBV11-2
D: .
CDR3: CASSLEGYYEQYF
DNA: TGTGCCAGCAGCTTAGAGGGGTATTACGAGCAGTACTTC

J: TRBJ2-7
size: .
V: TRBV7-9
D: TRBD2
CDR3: CASSQDLGGSYEQYF
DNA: TGTGCCAGCAGCCAAGATCTGGGGGGGTCCTACGAGCAGTACTTC

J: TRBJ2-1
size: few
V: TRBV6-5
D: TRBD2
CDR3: CASSLAVGSYNEQFF
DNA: TGTGCCAGCAGCCTAGCGGTGGGCTCCTACAATGAGCAGTTCTTC

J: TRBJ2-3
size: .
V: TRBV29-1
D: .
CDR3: CSVEEGTPDTQYF
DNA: TGCAGCGTTGAAGAGGGCACCCCAGATACGCAGTATTTT

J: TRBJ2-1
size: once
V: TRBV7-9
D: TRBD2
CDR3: CASSRPGTSGRNEQFF
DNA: TGTGCCAGCAGCCGACCCGGGACTAGCGGCCGCAATGAGCAGTTCTTC

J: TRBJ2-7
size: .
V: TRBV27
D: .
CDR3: CASSPRSPSSYEQYF
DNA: TGTGCCAGCAGTCCCCGTAGTCCCAGCTCCTACGAGCAGTACTTC

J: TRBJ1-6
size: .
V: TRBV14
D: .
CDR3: CASSQSHGGDYNSPLHF
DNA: TGTGCCAGCAGCCAATCGCACGGGGGAGACTATAATTCACCCCTCCACTTT

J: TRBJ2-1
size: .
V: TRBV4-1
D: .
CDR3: CASSREELDPYNEQFF
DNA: TGCGCCAGCAGCAGAGAGGAACTAGACCCCTACAATGAGCAGTTCTTC

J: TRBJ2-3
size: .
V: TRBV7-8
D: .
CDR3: CASRGKGEGQYF
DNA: TGTGCCAGCAGAGGCAAGGGGGAGGGGCAGTATTTT

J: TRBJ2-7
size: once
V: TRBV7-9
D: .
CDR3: CASSSSSGAFYEQYF
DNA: TGTGCCAGCAGCTCTAGTTCGGGGGCGTTCTACGAGCAGTACTTC